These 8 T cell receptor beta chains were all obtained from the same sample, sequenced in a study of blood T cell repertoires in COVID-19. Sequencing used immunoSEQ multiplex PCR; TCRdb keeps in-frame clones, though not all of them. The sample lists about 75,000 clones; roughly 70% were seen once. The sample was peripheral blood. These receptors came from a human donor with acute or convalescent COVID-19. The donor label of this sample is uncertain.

CDR3 sequence (DNA): TGTGCCAGCAGCTTGGTCCAGGCTTCCAACGAGCAGTACTTC. Its translation: CASSLVQASNEQYF. The genes are TRBV5-6 and TRBJ2-7; D is unclear. The length of the CDR3 is 14 residues. CDR1 SGHDT and CDR2 YYEEEE come from the germline V gene. The ends were cut back, 0 bases at V and 5 bases at J, with 12 bases in the middle.

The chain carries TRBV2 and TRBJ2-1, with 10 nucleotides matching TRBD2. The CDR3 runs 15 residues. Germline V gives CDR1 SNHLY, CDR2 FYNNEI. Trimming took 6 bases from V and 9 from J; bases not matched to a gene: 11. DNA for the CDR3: TGTGCCAGCAGCACAGAAGCGGGAGGGCCGGGTGAGCAGTTCTTC. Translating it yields CASSTEAGGPGEQFF.

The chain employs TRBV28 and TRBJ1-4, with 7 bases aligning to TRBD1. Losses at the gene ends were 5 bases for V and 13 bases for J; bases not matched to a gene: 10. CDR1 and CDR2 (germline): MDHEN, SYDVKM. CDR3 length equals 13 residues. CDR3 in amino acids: CASSGTVWGVLFF. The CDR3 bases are TGTGCCAGCAGTGGGACAGTTTGGGGCGTACTGTTTTTT.

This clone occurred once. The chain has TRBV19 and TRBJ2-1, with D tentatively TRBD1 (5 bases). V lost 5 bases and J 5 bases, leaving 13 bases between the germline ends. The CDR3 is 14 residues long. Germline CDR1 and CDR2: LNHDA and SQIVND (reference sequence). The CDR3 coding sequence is TGTGCCAGTAGTCCCCCTCCAGGGAACAATGAGCAGTTCTTC. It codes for CASSPPPGNNEQFF. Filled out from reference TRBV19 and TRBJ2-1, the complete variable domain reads DGGITQSPKYLFRKEGQNVTLSCEQNLNHDAMYWYRQDPGQGLRLIYYSQIVNDFQKGDIAEGYSVSREKKESFPLTVTSAQKNPTAFYLCASSPPPGNNEQFFGPGTRLTVL.

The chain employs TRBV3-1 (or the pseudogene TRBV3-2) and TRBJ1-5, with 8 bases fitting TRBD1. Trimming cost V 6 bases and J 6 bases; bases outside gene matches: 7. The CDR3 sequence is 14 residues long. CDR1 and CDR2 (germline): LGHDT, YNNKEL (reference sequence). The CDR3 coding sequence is TGTGCCAGCAGTAATAAACAGGGGGTTCAGCCCCAGCATTTT. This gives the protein CASSNKQGVQPQHF.

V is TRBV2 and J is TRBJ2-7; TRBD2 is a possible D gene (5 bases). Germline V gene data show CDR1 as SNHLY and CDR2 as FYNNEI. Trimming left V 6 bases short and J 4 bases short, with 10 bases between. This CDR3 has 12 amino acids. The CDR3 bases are TGTGCCAGCAGCCCTAGCTTTTACGAGCAGTACTTC. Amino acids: CASSPSFYEQYF.

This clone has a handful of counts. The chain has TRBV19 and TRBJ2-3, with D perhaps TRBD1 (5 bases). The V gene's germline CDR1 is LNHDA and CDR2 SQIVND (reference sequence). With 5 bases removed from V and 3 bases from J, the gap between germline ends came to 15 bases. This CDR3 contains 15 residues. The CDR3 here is CASSPRQTKTDTQYF. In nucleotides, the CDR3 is TGTGCCAGTAGTCCAAGACAGACCAAAACAGATACGCAGTATTTT.

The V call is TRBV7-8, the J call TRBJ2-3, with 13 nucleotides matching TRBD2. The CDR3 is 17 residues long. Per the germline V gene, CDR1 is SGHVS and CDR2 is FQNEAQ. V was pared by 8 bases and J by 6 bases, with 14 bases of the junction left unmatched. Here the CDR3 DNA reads TGTGCCAGCTCACCGGGACTAGCGGGGCCTTCGTGGGATACGCAGTATTTT. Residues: CASSPGLAGPSWDTQYF.